The clone carrying this T cell receptor beta chain was observed a handful of times. Its specificity is not known. RNA transcripts were the template for amplifying TCR beta CDR3 regions. TCR CDR3 regions were first amplified by RT-PCR with HTBI primers. A single record per CDR3 protein comes from TCRdb applying MiXCR to the multiplex PCR reads. Among roughly 180,000 distinct CDR3 sequences listed, about a tenth were seen once. The data were obtained in a study of T cells in Graves' hyperthyroidism and ophthalmopathy. The study's findings and limits: Blood shared most expanded thyroid clonotypes above 0.001.

CDR1 SGHDT and CDR2 YYEEEE come from the germline V gene. The germline V and J ends were trimmed by 0 bases and 3 bases, with 5 bases remaining between them. The CDR3 is made up of 13 amino acids. This sequence joins TRBV5-6 and TRBJ2-3, with TRBD2 as a possible D gene (5 bases). This clonotype originated in a woman aged 18 to 35 with Graves' hyperthyroidism that later progressed to Graves' ophthalmopathy. Sequenced: blood. The CDR3 spells CASSLGETDTQYF. The CDR3 nucleotides read TGTGCCAGCAGCTTGGGGGAGACAGATACGCAGTATTTT.